These 22 T cell receptor beta chains were sequenced from one sample in a study of blood T cells in healthy people across ages. Together with a sample-barcoded 5' primer, a J-beta primer mix was included in a second PCR lasting roughly 6 to 12 cycles. TCRdb recomputed calls from the 5' RACE reads with MiXCR, one row per CDR3 protein. The table has under 2,000,000 distinct CDR3 sequences, 49% seen once; the top ten hold less than 2.5%. Sequencing was carried out using blood. The receptors were sampled from a woman aged 40 to 50 in good health.

Remarks on this clonotype: This sequence may be a read error, since a much larger clone differs from it by one base. V usage is TRBV12-3 or TRBV12-4 and J usage is TRBJ1-2; D is undetermined. This CDR3 is 14 amino acids long. Trimming pared 5 bases from V and 4 bases from J, leaving 14 bases between. The chain's CDR3 is CASSVSGYLYGYTF. The CDR3, as DNA: TGTGCCAGCAGTGTATCGGGATACCTCTATGGCTACACCTTC.

CDR3 bases: TGTGCCAGCAGCTTGGACCATCGGACTAGTCGGTACGAGCAGTACTTC. Protein sequence: CASSLDHRTSRYEQYF. This sequence joins TRBV5-4 and TRBJ2-7; 7 bases map to TRBD2. V shed 0 bases and J 4 bases; nucleotides not matched to a gene: 10. Germline V CDR1 and CDR2: SGHNT, YYREEE (reference sequence). CDR3 length: 16 residues. The variable domain in full, completed from reference TRBV5-4 and TRBJ2-7, reads ETGVTQSPTHLIKTRGQQVTLRCSSQSGHNTVSWYQQALGQGPQFIFQYYREEENGRGNFPPRFSGLQFPNYSSELNVNALELDDSALYLCASSLDHRTSRYEQYFGPGTRLTVT.

This clonotype was observed a handful of times. This chain connects TRBV20-1 to TRBJ2-7; TRBD2 matches at 9 bases. J lost 2 bases, V lost 2 bases, and 10 bases had no gene match. Germline V gene data show CDR1 as DFQATT and CDR2 as SNEGSKA (reference sequence). There are 16 residues in the CDR3. The CDR3 protein is CSARSDIAGAAYEQYF. DNA of the CDR3: TGCAGTGCTAGATCAGACATAGCGGGGGCCGCCTACGAGCAGTACTTC.

In this sample, this clonotype turned up once. The CDR3 reads CASSAQQGLYGYTF. The CDR3 DNA is TGTGCCAGCAGCGCCCAACAGGGACTCTATGGCTACACCTTC. The chain carries TRBV9 and TRBJ1-2, with D maybe TRBD1 (6 bases). The V gene's germline CDR1 is SGDLS and CDR2 YYNGEE. The CDR3 is 14 amino acids. The V gene lost 3 bases and the J gene lost 4 bases, with 13 bases spanning the gap.

This chain uses TRBV20-1 with TRBJ2-4; 12 bases are a match to TRBD2. This CDR3 is built from 19 residues. Germline lookup yields CDR1 DFQATT and CDR2 SNEGSKA (reference sequence). J lost 4 bases, V lost 0 bases, and 13 bases had no gene match. This CDR3 is CSARDSSGGAVIRKNIQYF. The CDR3 DNA follows: TGCAGTGCTAGAGATTCTAGCGGGGGGGCCGTCATTCGGAAAAACATTCAGTACTTC.

The chain uses TRBV5-6 and TRBJ1-6; D uncertain. V lost 3 bases to trimming and J lost 10 bases, with 17 bases between them. CDR3 length equals 15 residues. Germline values: CDR1 SGHDT, CDR2 YYEEEE. CDR3 DNA: TGTGCCAGCAGCTCCCGGACCGAGTTCGGGTCACCCCTCCACTTT. Protein: CASSSRTEFGSPLHF. Supplemented by reference TRBV5-6 and TRBJ1-6, the full variable domain reads DAGVTQSPTHLIKTRGQQVTLRCSPKSGHDTVSWYQQALGQGPQFIFQYYEEEERQRGNFPDRFSGHQFPNYSSELNVNALLLGDSALYLCASSSRTEFGSPLHFGNGTRLTVT.

This rearrangement joins TRBV4-2 to TRBJ1-5; 7 positions agree with TRBD1. CDR1 is LGHNA, CDR2 YNFKEQ, per germline. V was pared by 4 bases and J by 5 bases, with 5 bases of the junction left unmatched. The CDR3 sequence is 14 residues long. The DNA of the CDR3 is TGTGCCAGCAGCCCGACAGGGAAAGATCAGCCCCAGCATTTT. Protein product: CASSPTGKDQPQHF.

The chain combines TRBV5-1 with TRBJ2-1; D remains ambiguous. The V end lost 1 base, the J end lost 5 bases, and 10 bases lay between the germline ends. Germline CDR1 reads SGHRS; CDR2 reads YFSETQ. This CDR3 is 14 amino acids long. CDR3: CASSLIVGNNEQFF. Here the CDR3 DNA reads TGCGCCAGCAGCTTGATTGTGGGCAACAATGAGCAGTTCTTC.

The chain couples TRBV6-5 to TRBJ1-5; D not resolved. Germline V CDR1 and CDR2: MNHEY, SVGAGI. The CDR3 spans 13 residues. The V end was cut by 2 bases, the J end by 11 bases, with 13 bases between. The CDR3 is CASSYGSNSAQHF. CDR3 coding DNA: TGTGCCAGCAGTTACGGTTCGAACTCGGCCCAGCATTTT.

Only a few counts were recorded for this clonotype. This rearrangement joins TRBV20-1 to TRBJ2-3; 7 nucleotides match TRBD2. There are 15 residues in the CDR3. Per the germline V gene, CDR1 is DFQATT and CDR2 is SNEGSKA (reference sequence). J lost 2 bases, V lost 1 base, and 6 bases had no gene match. DNA of the CDR3: TGCAGTGCTAGAGCCGGGGGGTTTTTCACAGATACGCAGTATTTT. Translation: CSARAGGFFTDTQYF.

The rearrangement joins TRBV7-2 to TRBJ2-3; D is possibly TRBD2 (6 bases). The germline V gene encodes CDR1 SGHTA and CDR2 FQGNSA. V shed 5 bases and J shed 5 bases, with 14 bases lying between them. The CDR3 contains 14 residues. In nucleotides, the CDR3 is TGTGCCAGCAGCCGGCGGGGTATTGGAGATACGCAGTATTTT. Translation gives CASSRRGIGDTQYF. Full variable domain (remainder filled in from reference TRBV7-2 and TRBJ2-3): GAGVSQSPSNKVTEKGKDVELRCDPISGHTALYWYRQSLGQGLEFLIYFQGNSAPDKSGLPSDRFSAERTGGSVSTLTIQRTQQEDSAVYLCASSRRGIGDTQYFGPGTRLTVL.

This clonotype turned up a few times. The rearrangement joins TRBV20-1 to TRBJ2-7; D is unresolved. The CDR3 totals 12 residues. V lost 3 bases and J 0 bases, leaving 6 bases between the germline ends. Germline assignment: CDR1 DFQATT and CDR2 SNEGSKA (reference sequence). The CDR3 sequence is CSASHGSYEQYF. The CDR3 region has the DNA TGCAGTGCTAGTCACGGCTCCTACGAGCAGTACTTC.

This rearrangement joins TRBV6-2 or TRBV6-3 to TRBJ2-7, with a possible D match to TRBD1 (5 bases). The CDR3 extends over 13 amino acids. V shed 9 bases and J shed 6 bases, with 18 bases lying between them. The germline V gene has CDR1 MNHEY and CDR2 SVGEGT. CDR3 bases: TGTGCCAGACAAAAAGGGGAAAGATGCGAGCAGTACTTC. The encoded protein is CARQKGERCEQYF.

This clonotype was found once. The rearrangement joins TRBV20-1 to TRBJ2-4; D remains ambiguous. Trimming shortened V by 1 base and J by 0 bases, and 13 bases separated the two germline ends. CDR3 length: 16 residues. The V gene's germline CDR1 is DFQATT and CDR2 SNEGSKA (reference sequence). The CDR3 sequence is CSARGKWTGAKNIQYF. The DNA of the CDR3 is TGCAGTGCTAGAGGCAAATGGACGGGAGCCAAAAACATTCAGTACTTC.

This chain connects TRBV25-1 to TRBJ2-2; a possible D gene is TRBD1 (5 bases). The CDR3 consists of 15 residues. V gave up 5 bases and J gave up 7 bases, with 17 bases separating them. The germline gives CDR1 MGHDK, CDR2 SYGVNS. The CDR3 DNA reads as TGTGCCAGCAGTTTACCAGGGATCTCGGGCGGGGAGCTGTTTTTT. Protein: CASSLPGISGGELFF.

In its sample, this clonotype was seen a few times. The chain recombines TRBV19 with TRBJ2-1, with 8 bases identical to TRBD2. CDR3 length equals 13 residues. V was clipped by 9 bases and J by 6 bases; unmatched bases: 7. Germline V gene sequence: CDR1 LNHDA, CDR2 SQIVND (reference sequence). This CDR3 is CASSGGPGNEQFF. As DNA, the CDR3 is TGTGCCAGCAGCGGGGGCCCCGGCAATGAGCAGTTCTTC.

This clonotype has a handful of counts. V is TRBV9 and J is TRBJ2-6; D might be TRBD1 (6 bases). The CDR3 consists of 15 residues. V was trimmed by 3 bases and J by 3 bases, leaving 10 bases between them. The germline V gene encodes CDR1 SGDLS and CDR2 YYNGEE. The DNA for the CDR3 is TGTGCCAGCAGCGCACAGGGTGGTGGGGCCAACGTCCTGACTTTC. It translates to CASSAQGGGANVLTF.

This clonotype was counted only a few times. The chain links TRBV20-1 to TRBJ2-3; D ambiguous. Trimming took off 4 bases at V and 4 bases at J, with 12 bases between the two ends. Germline CDR1 and CDR2: DFQATT and SNEGSKA (reference sequence). The CDR3 loop spans 13 amino acids. CDR3 DNA sequence: TGCAGTGCTAACCCCGATACGTCAGATACGCAGTATTTT. Residues: CSANPDTSDTQYF.

This clonotype occurred many times. The V call is TRBV27, the J call TRBJ2-1; D not certain. Trimming shortened V by 2 bases and J by 7 bases, and 6 bases separated the two germline ends. Germline V gives CDR1 MNHEY, CDR2 SMNVEV (reference sequence). The CDR3 is 12 residues long. The CDR3 protein is CASSLIGNEQFF. CDR3 nucleotides: TGTGCCAGCAGTTTAATAGGGAATGAGCAGTTCTTC.

This clonotype has a single count. The rearrangement joins TRBV6-5 to TRBJ1-1; 9 bases are shared with TRBD1. CDR3 size: 17 residues. V was clipped by 3 bases and J by 1 base; unmatched bases: 9. Germline V lookup: CDR1 MNHEY, CDR2 SVGAGI. The CDR3 loop reads CASSYINPGQGNTEAFF. The CDR3 bases are TGTGCCAGCAGTTATATCAATCCGGGACAGGGGAACACTGAAGCTTTCTTT.

This clonotype has a handful of counts. The chain joins TRBV5-1 to TRBJ2-7; D ambiguous. V was cut by 2 bases and J by 2 bases, with 8 bases left in between. Germline CDR1 reads SGHRS; CDR2 reads YFSETQ. This CDR3 region has 13 residues. The CDR3 sequence: CASSFQATYEQYF. Written as DNA, the CDR3 is TGCGCCAGCAGCTTTCAGGCAACCTACGAGCAGTACTTC.

Only a few counts were recorded for this clonotype. V gene TRBV9 combines with J gene TRBJ2-5; D remains unclear. Germline assignment: CDR1 SGDLS and CDR2 YYNGEE. Trimming cost V 0 bases and J 3 bases, with 12 bases left between them. This CDR3 is built from 15 residues. CDR3 in DNA: TGTGCCAGCAGCGTAGCTCCCGCCGGTGAAGAGACCCAGTACTTC. It is translated as CASSVAPAGEETQYF.